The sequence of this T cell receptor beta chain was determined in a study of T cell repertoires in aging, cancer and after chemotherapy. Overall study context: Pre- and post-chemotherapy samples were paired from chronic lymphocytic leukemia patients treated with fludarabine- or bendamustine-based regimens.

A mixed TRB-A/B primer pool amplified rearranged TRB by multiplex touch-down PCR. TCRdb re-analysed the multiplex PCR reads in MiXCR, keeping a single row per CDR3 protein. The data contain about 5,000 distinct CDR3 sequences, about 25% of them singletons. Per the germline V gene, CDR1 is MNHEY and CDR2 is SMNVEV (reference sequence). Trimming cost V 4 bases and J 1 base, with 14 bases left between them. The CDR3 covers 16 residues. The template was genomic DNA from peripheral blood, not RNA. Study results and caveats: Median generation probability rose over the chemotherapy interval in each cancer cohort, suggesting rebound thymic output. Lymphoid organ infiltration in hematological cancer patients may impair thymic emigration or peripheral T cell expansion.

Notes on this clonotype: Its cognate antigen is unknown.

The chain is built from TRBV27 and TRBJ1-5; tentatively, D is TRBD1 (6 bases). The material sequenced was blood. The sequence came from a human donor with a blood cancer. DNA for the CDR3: TGTGCCAGCAGTTCCCAGGGGATCCTAAGCAATCAGCCCCAGCATTTT. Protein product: CASSSQGILSNQPQHF.